This is a list of T cell receptor beta chains from one sample in a study of blood T cells in healthy people across ages. Using its own MiXCR run on the 5' RACE reads, TCRdb lists one record per CDR3 protein. The data hold about 560,000 distinct CDR3 sequences, with about 29% observed a single time. This sample was shared with a second study, whose subject was T cells of mothers and their children.

Sequences were obtained from blood. The receptors derive from a boy aged 2 to 10 in good health. Both conserved end residues are part of each CDR3. The D gene is left open where the match is weak. Clone sizes are given selectively: once, few, many, or a class where the clone is expanded.

j_call: TRBJ2-1; d_call: TRBD2; clone_size: -; v_call: TRBV28; cdr3_nt: TGTGCCAGCATGGGGATCGCGGGAGTATCCTACAATGAGCAGTTCTTC; cdr3_aa: CASMGIAGVSYNEQFF
j_call: TRBJ1-3; d_call: -; clone_size: few; v_call: TRBV7-9; cdr3_nt: TGTGCCAGCAGCTCGCCCAGTCGGGGAAACACCATATATTTT; cdr3_aa: CASSSPSRGNTIYF
j_call: TRBJ1-3; d_call: TRBD1; clone_size: -; v_call: TRBV12-3/TRBV12-4; cdr3_nt: TGTGCCAGCAGTATACAGGGGCCCTTCTCTGGAAACACCATATATTTT; cdr3_aa: CASSIQGPFSGNTIYF
j_call: TRBJ2-3; d_call: -; clone_size: -; v_call: TRBV2; cdr3_nt: TGTGCCAGCAGTGGAGGTGGGGATTTAGGAGATACGCAGTATTTT; cdr3_aa: CASSGGGDLGDTQYF
j_call: TRBJ1-5; d_call: -; clone_size: -; v_call: TRBV10-3; cdr3_nt: TGTGCCATCAGTGAGTCGATGGGGGTAGGGGCTCAGCCCCAGCATTTT; cdr3_aa: CAISESMGVGAQPQHF
j_call: TRBJ2-1; d_call: TRBD2; clone_size: many; v_call: TRBV15; cdr3_nt: TGTGCCACCAGCAGGGACGGACTAGCGGGACTCCAGTTCTTC; cdr3_aa: CATSRDGLAGLQFF
j_call: TRBJ2-6; d_call: -; clone_size: -; v_call: TRBV29-1; cdr3_nt: TGCAGCGTTGAAGACCCCTTGGGATCTGGGGCCAACGTCCTGACTTTC; cdr3_aa: CSVEDPLGSGANVLTF
j_call: TRBJ2-7; d_call: -; clone_size: -; v_call: TRBV21-1; cdr3_nt: TGTGCCAGCAGCCCGATACCGGGACCCCTGGTTTACGAGCAGTACTTC; cdr3_aa: CASSPIPGPLVYEQYF
j_call: TRBJ1-2; d_call: -; clone_size: -; v_call: TRBV18; cdr3_nt: TGTGCCAGCTCACCCTCCCAAGGCAGTGCTAACTATGGCTACACCTTC; cdr3_aa: CASSPSQGSANYGYTF
j_call: TRBJ2-7; d_call: -; clone_size: -; v_call: TRBV6-2/TRBV6-3; cdr3_nt: TGTGCCAGCAAAGGGACGGTGGCCTACGAGCAGTACTTC; cdr3_aa: CASKGTVAYEQYF
j_call: TRBJ2-1; d_call: -; clone_size: -; v_call: TRBV4-2; cdr3_nt: TGTGCCAGCAGCCAAGGAGGCCTGGGGAGCTACAATGAGCAGTTCTTC; cdr3_aa: CASSQGGLGSYNEQFF
j_call: TRBJ2-3; d_call: -; clone_size: -; v_call: TRBV29-1; cdr3_nt: TGCAGCGTTGTAGCAGGGGACGTACGGTCCACAGATACGCAGTATTTT; cdr3_aa: CSVVAGDVRSTDTQYF
j_call: TRBJ2-3; d_call: TRBD2; clone_size: -; v_call: TRBV20-1; cdr3_nt: TGCAGTGCCCCCACTAGCGGGTCCTTGAATACGCAGTATTTT; cdr3_aa: CSAPTSGSLNTQYF
j_call: TRBJ1-2; d_call: -; clone_size: -; v_call: TRBV6-5; cdr3_nt: TGTGCCAGCAGTTACCAGGGGCTCAACTATGGCTACACCTTC; cdr3_aa: CASSYQGLNYGYTF
j_call: TRBJ2-3; d_call: -; clone_size: -; v_call: TRBV2; cdr3_nt: TGTGCCAGCAGTGAAGCCGCGGGATCCGGAGATACGCAGTATTTT; cdr3_aa: CASSEAAGSGDTQYF
j_call: TRBJ2-7; d_call: -; clone_size: few; v_call: TRBV28; cdr3_nt: TGTGCCAGCAGTTTGTCCGGGCCAGGAGCCTACGAGCAGTACTTC; cdr3_aa: CASSLSGPGAYEQYF
j_call: TRBJ2-1; d_call: TRBD2; clone_size: once; v_call: TRBV5-1; cdr3_nt: TGCGCCAGTTCCGGGACTAGCTCATTCCCTTCCAATGAGCAGTTCTTC; cdr3_aa: CASSGTSSFPSNEQFF
j_call: TRBJ2-5; d_call: -; clone_size: -; v_call: TRBV5-1; cdr3_nt: TGCGCCAGCAGCTCGGGTGGACAGATCCAAGAGACCCAGTACTTC; cdr3_aa: CASSSGGQIQETQYF
j_call: TRBJ2-5; d_call: -; clone_size: few; v_call: TRBV7-9; cdr3_nt: TGTGCCAGCTCCCGGGTCCTCCAAGAGACCCAGTACTTC; cdr3_aa: CASSRVLQETQYF
j_call: TRBJ1-5; d_call: -; clone_size: few; v_call: TRBV6-5; cdr3_nt: TGTGCCAGCAGTATGGGCGGCAGCAATCAGCCCCAGCATTTT; cdr3_aa: CASSMGGSNQPQHF
j_call: TRBJ2-2; d_call: TRBD1; clone_size: -; v_call: TRBV11-2; cdr3_nt: TGTGCCAGCAGCTCGAGGGACAGGGGGAAAGGCGGGGAGCTGTTTTTT; cdr3_aa: CASSSRDRGKGGELFF
j_call: TRBJ1-1; d_call: -; clone_size: few; v_call: TRBV29-1; cdr3_nt: TGCAGCGTTGACCGACGGCTGAACACTGAAGCTTTCTTT; cdr3_aa: CSVDRRLNTEAFF
j_call: TRBJ1-6; d_call: TRBD1; clone_size: -; v_call: TRBV29-1; cdr3_nt: TGCAGCGTACGACAGGGGCCGGGGGGCTCACCCCTCCACTTT; cdr3_aa: CSVRQGPGGSPLHF
j_call: TRBJ2-2; d_call: -; clone_size: few; v_call: TRBV6-2/TRBV6-3; cdr3_nt: TGTGCCAACAGTCGAAACAGGGCGTCGGTACGAGGGACCGGGGAGCTGTTTTTT; cdr3_aa: CANSRNRASVRGTGELFF
j_call: TRBJ1-2; d_call: TRBD1; clone_size: -; v_call: TRBV7-9; cdr3_nt: TGTGCCAGCAGCTTAGCCCCCGGACAGGGGGGCCACTATGGCTACACCTTC; cdr3_aa: CASSLAPGQGGHYGYTF
j_call: TRBJ2-2; d_call: TRBD1; clone_size: few; v_call: TRBV28; cdr3_nt: TGTGCCACCTTCTTCGGGACAGGGGGCGCCCACGGGGAGCTGTTTTTT; cdr3_aa: CATFFGTGGAHGELFF
j_call: TRBJ2-1; d_call: TRBD2; clone_size: -; v_call: TRBV12-3/TRBV12-4; cdr3_nt: TGTGCCAGCGGTTTGGGCGCGGGAGAAGACAATGAGCAGTTCTTC; cdr3_aa: CASGLGAGEDNEQFF
j_call: TRBJ2-7; d_call: -; clone_size: -; v_call: TRBV4-2; cdr3_nt: TGTGCCAGCAGCCAAGATAGGCCGAACTACGAGCAGTACTTC; cdr3_aa: CASSQDRPNYEQYF
j_call: TRBJ2-4; d_call: -; clone_size: -; v_call: TRBV10-3; cdr3_nt: TGTGCCATCAGTGAGGGGGCCAAAAACATTCAGTACTTC; cdr3_aa: CAISEGAKNIQYF
j_call: TRBJ2-7; d_call: -; clone_size: few; v_call: TRBV4-3; cdr3_nt: TGCGCCAGCAGCCAAGATGCTGGTACAGGCGAGCAGTACTTC; cdr3_aa: CASSQDAGTGEQYF
j_call: TRBJ1-5; d_call: -; clone_size: once; v_call: TRBV6-1; cdr3_nt: TGTGCCAGCAGTGAGGGCGAGTTACATCAGCCCCAGCATTTT; cdr3_aa: CASSEGELHQPQHF
j_call: TRBJ2-7; d_call: -; clone_size: -; v_call: TRBV20-1; cdr3_nt: TGCAGTGCTAGAAGGCCGAACTACGAGCAGTACTTC; cdr3_aa: CSARRPNYEQYF
j_call: TRBJ1-3; d_call: -; clone_size: few; v_call: TRBV20-1; cdr3_nt: TGCAGTGCGAGGGGGGGAAAGGGGTCCTCTGGAAACACCATATATTTT; cdr3_aa: CSARGGKGSSGNTIYF
j_call: TRBJ2-3; d_call: TRBD2; clone_size: few; v_call: TRBV7-9; cdr3_nt: TGTGCCAGCAGCTTATCCTATCTAGCGGGGGAGAACACAGATACGCAGTATTTT; cdr3_aa: CASSLSYLAGENTDTQYF
j_call: TRBJ2-7; d_call: -; clone_size: -; v_call: TRBV7-9; cdr3_nt: TGTGCCAGCAGCCGCTTAGGGGCCTACGAGCAGTACTTC; cdr3_aa: CASSRLGAYEQYF
j_call: TRBJ1-2; d_call: -; clone_size: once; v_call: TRBV29-1; cdr3_nt: TGCAGCGGCGGCCCCAATGGGGGCTACACCTTC; cdr3_aa: CSGGPNGGYTF
j_call: TRBJ2-1; d_call: -; clone_size: -; v_call: TRBV2; cdr3_nt: TGTGCCAGCAGGGGGACTTCCTCCGAGCAGTTCTTC; cdr3_aa: CASRGTSSEQFF
j_call: TRBJ2-7; d_call: TRBD1; clone_size: many; v_call: TRBV27; cdr3_nt: TGTGCCAGCAGGGACAGGGGCGAGCAGTACTTC; cdr3_aa: CASRDRGEQYF
j_call: TRBJ2-1; d_call: TRBD1; clone_size: few; v_call: TRBV6-2/TRBV6-3; cdr3_nt: TGTGCCAGCAGTTACCGTGACAGGGCCTACAATGAGCAGTTCTTC; cdr3_aa: CASSYRDRAYNEQFF
j_call: TRBJ2-2; d_call: -; clone_size: -; v_call: TRBV6-5; cdr3_nt: TGTGCCAGCAGACAGAACACCGGGGAGCTGTTTTTT; cdr3_aa: CASRQNTGELFF
j_call: TRBJ2-5; d_call: -; clone_size: -; v_call: TRBV11-3; cdr3_nt: TGTGCCAGCAGCCCCCGGGACGGAGAAGAGACCCAGTACTTC; cdr3_aa: CASSPRDGEETQYF
j_call: TRBJ1-4; d_call: -; clone_size: -; v_call: TRBV7-9; cdr3_nt: TGTGCCAGCAGCCCGCGCGTGGCTAATGAAAAACTGTTTTTT; cdr3_aa: CASSPRVANEKLFF
j_call: TRBJ1-4; d_call: -; clone_size: few; v_call: TRBV10-3; cdr3_nt: TGTGCCATCAGTCGGGATCCGGGAGATGAAAAACTGTTTTTT; cdr3_aa: CAISRDPGDEKLFF
j_call: TRBJ2-5; d_call: -; clone_size: -; v_call: TRBV7-2; cdr3_nt: TGTGCCAGCAGCTTGATGCAACAAGAGACCCAGTACTTC; cdr3_aa: CASSLMQQETQYF
j_call: TRBJ1-1; d_call: TRBD1; clone_size: few; v_call: TRBV18; cdr3_nt: TGTGCCAGCTCACTTGGACAGGGGGCGGGTATGAACACTGAAGCTTTCTTT; cdr3_aa: CASSLGQGAGMNTEAFF
j_call: TRBJ2-5; d_call: -; clone_size: -; v_call: TRBV7-2; cdr3_nt: TGTGCCAGCAGCTTAGTAGTGACCCCTCAAGAGACCCAGTACTTC; cdr3_aa: CASSLVVTPQETQYF
j_call: TRBJ2-3; d_call: -; clone_size: few; v_call: TRBV7-9; cdr3_nt: TGTGCCAGCAGCTTAGGTGGGCCCAGAACAGATACGCAGTATTTT; cdr3_aa: CASSLGGPRTDTQYF
j_call: TRBJ2-1; d_call: -; clone_size: -; v_call: TRBV3-1; cdr3_nt: TGTGCCAGCAGCCAAGATTGGGGGGGCGAGCAGTTCTTC; cdr3_aa: CASSQDWGGEQFF
j_call: TRBJ1-1; d_call: TRBD1; clone_size: few; v_call: TRBV7-9; cdr3_nt: TGTGCCAGCAGCCGGAGACAGGGGAGCACTGAAGCTTTCTTT; cdr3_aa: CASSRRQGSTEAFF
j_call: TRBJ2-7; d_call: -; clone_size: -; v_call: TRBV12-3/TRBV12-4; cdr3_nt: TGTGCCAGCAGTGAGGGACTCGCAATCGCCTACGAGCAGTACTTC; cdr3_aa: CASSEGLAIAYEQYF
j_call: TRBJ2-1; d_call: TRBD2; clone_size: -; v_call: TRBV9; cdr3_nt: TGTGCCAGCAGCGAGTGGACTAGCTCCTACAATGAGCAGTTCTTC; cdr3_aa: CASSEWTSSYNEQFF
j_call: TRBJ2-5; d_call: -; clone_size: -; v_call: TRBV7-9; cdr3_nt: TGTGCCAGCAGACCAGCGGGTGCAGGGGAGCAGTACTTC; cdr3_aa: CASRPAGAGEQYF